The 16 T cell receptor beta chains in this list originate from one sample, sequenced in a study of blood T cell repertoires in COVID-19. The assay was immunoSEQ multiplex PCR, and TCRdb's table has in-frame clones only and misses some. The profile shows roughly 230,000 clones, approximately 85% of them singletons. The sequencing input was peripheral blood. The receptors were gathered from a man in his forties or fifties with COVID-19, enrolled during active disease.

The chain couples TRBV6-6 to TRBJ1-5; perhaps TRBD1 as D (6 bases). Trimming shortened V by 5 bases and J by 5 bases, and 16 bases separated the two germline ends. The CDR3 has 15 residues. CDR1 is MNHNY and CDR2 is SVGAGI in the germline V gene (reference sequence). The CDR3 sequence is CASSPLTGDYQPQHF. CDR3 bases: TGTGCCAGCAGTCCATTGACAGGTGACTATCAGCCCCAGCATTTT.

The CDR3 loop is CASSQRGAQTMGEGADTQYF. CDR3 nucleotides: TGCGCCAGCAGCCAAAGAGGAGCTCAGACTATGGGTGAGGGGGCAGATACGCAGTATTTT. The V and J genes are TRBV4-1 and TRBJ2-3, with D possibly being TRBD1 (6 bases). The germline gives CDR1 MGHRA, CDR2 YSYEKL. With 2 bases removed from V and 4 bases from J, the gap between germline ends came to 28 bases. This CDR3 is built from 20 residues.

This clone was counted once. For the CDR3, the DNA is TGTGCCAGCAGCGTAGGTCTACCCCCGAGACAGGGGGGGCAGGTGAACACTGAAGCTTTCTTT. It encodes CASSVGLPPRQGGQVNTEAFF. The chain is built from TRBV9 and TRBJ1-1, with TRBD1 matching over 9 bases. The V and J ends lost 0 bases and 0 bases, in that order; junction bases with no gene match: 18. This CDR3 contains 21 residues. The germline V gene encodes CDR1 SGDLS and CDR2 YYNGEE.

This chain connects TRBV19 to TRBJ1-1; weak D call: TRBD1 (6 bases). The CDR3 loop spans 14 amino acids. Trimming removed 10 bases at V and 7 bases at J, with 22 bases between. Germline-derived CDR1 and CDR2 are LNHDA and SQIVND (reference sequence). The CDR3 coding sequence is TGTGCCACTAAACCGACCGACAGGTACCTTGAAGCTTTCTTT. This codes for CATKPTDRYLEAFF.

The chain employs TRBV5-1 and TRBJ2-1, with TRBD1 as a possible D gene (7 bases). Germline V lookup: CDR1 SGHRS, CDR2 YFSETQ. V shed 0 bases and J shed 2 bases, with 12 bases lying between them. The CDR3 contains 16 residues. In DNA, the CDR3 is TGCGCCAGCAGCTTGGCCGCCAGGGGGGCCTACAATGAGCAGTTCTTC. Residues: CASSLAARGAYNEQFF. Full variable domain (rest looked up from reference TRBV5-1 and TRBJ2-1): KAGVTQTPRYLIKTRGQQVTLSCSPISGHRSVSWYQQTPGQGLQFLFEYFSETQRNKGNFPGRFSGRQFSNSRSEMNVSTLELGDSALYLCASSLAARGAYNEQFFGPGTRLTVL.

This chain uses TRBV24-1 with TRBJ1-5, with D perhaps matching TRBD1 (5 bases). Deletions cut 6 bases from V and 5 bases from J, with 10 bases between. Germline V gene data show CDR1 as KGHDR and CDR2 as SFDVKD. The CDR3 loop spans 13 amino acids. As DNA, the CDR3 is TGTGCCACCAGTAAGGGCAGGGATCAGCCCCAGCATTTT. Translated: CATSKGRDQPQHF.

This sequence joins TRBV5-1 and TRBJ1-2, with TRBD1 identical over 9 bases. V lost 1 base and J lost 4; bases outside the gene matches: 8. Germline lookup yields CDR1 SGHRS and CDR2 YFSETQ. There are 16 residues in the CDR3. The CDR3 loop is CASSLNTGGSFYGYTF. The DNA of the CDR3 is TGCGCCAGCAGCTTGAATACAGGGGGCTCATTCTATGGCTACACCTTC. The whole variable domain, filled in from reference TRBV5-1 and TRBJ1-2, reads KAGVTQTPRYLIKTRGQQVTLSCSPISGHRSVSWYQQTPGQGLQFLFEYFSETQRNKGNFPGRFSGRQFSNSRSEMNVSTLELGDSALYLCASSLNTGGSFYGYTFGSGTRLTVV.

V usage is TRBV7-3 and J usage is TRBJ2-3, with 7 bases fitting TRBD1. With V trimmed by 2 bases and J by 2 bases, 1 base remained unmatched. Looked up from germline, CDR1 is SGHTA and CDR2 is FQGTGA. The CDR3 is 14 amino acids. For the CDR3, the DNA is TGTGCCAGCAGCTTAGACAGGGTCACAGATACGCAGTATTTT. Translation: CASSLDRVTDTQYF.

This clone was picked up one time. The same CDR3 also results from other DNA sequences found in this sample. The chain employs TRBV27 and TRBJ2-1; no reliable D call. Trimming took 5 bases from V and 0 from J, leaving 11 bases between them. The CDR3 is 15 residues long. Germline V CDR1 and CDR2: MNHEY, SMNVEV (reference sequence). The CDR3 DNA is TGTGCCAGCAGTCCCATCGCCGGCTCCTACAATGAGCAGTTCTTC. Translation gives CASSPIAGSYNEQFF.

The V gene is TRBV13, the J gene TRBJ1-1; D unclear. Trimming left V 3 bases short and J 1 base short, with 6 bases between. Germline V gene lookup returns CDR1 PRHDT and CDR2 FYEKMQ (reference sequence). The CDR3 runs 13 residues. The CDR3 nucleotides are TGTGCCAGCAGCTTGGCCCGGAACACTGAAGCTTTCTTT. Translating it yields CASSLARNTEAFF. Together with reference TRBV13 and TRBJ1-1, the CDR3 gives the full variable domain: AAGVIQSPRHLIKEKRETATLKCYPIPRHDTVYWYQQGPGQDPQFLISFYEKMQSDKGSIPDRFSAQQFSDYHSELNMSSLELGDSALYFCASSLARNTEAFFGQGTRLTVV.

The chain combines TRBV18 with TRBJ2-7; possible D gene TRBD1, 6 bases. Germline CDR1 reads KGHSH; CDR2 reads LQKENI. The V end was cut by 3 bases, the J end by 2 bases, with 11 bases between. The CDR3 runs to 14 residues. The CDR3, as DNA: TGTGCCAGCTCACCGAGCAGGGGAACCTACGAGCAGTACTTC. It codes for CASSPSRGTYEQYF.

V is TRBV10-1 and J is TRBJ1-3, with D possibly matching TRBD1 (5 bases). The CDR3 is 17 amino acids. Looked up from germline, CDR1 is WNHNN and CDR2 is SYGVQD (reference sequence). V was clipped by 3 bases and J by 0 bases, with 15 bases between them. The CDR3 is CASSEYRLNLSGNTIYF. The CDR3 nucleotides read TGCGCCAGCAGTGAATACAGGTTGAATCTCTCTGGAAACACCATATATTTT.

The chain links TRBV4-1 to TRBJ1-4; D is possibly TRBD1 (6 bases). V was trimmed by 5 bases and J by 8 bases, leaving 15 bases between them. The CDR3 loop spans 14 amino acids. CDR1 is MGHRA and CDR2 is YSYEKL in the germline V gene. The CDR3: CASSSYREGEKLFF. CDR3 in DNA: TGCGCCAGCAGCTCATACAGGGAAGGGGAAAAACTGTTTTTT.

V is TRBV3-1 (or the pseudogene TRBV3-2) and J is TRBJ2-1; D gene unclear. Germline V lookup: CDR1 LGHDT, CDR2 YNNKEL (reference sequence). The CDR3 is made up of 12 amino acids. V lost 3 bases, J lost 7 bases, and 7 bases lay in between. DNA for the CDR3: TGTGCCAGCAGCCAGTTTCAGAATGAGCAGTTCTTC. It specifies CASSQFQNEQFF.

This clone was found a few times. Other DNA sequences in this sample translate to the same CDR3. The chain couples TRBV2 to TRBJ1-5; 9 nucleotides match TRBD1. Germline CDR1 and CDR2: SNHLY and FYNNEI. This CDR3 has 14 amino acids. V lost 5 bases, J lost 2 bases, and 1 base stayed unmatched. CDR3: CASSWTGGNQPQHF. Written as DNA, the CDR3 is TGTGCCAGCAGTTGGACAGGGGGCAATCAGCCCCAGCATTTT.

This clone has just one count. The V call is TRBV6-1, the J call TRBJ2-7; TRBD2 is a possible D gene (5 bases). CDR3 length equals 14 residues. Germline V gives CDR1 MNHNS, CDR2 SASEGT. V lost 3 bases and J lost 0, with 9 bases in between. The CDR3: CASSDYRDSYEQYF. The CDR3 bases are TGTGCCAGCAGTGATTACCGGGACTCCTACGAGCAGTACTTC.